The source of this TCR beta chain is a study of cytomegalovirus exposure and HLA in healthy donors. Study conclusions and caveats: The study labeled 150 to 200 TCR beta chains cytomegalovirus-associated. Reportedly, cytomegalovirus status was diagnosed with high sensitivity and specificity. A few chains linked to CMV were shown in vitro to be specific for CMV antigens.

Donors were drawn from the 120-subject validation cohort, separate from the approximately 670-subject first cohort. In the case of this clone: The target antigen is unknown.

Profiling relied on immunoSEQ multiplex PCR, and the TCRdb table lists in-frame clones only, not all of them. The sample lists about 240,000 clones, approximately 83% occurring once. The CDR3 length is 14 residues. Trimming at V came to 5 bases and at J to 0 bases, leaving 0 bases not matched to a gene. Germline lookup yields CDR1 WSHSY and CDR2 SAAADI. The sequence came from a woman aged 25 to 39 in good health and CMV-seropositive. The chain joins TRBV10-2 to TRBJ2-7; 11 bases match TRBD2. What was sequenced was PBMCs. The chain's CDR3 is CASSTSGSSYEQYF. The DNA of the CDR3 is TGCGCCAGCAGTACTAGCGGGAGCTCCTACGAGCAGTACTTC.